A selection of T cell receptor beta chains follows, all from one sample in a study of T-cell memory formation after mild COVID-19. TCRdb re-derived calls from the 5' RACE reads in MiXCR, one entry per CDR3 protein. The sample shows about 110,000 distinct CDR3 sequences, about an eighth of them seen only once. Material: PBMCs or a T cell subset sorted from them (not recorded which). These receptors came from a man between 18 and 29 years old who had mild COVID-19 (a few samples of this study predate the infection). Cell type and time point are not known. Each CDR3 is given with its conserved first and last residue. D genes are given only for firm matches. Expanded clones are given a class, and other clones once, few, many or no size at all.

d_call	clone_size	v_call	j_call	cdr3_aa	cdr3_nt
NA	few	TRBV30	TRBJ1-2	CAWARDGYTF	TGTGCCTGGGCCCGGGATGGCTACACCTTC
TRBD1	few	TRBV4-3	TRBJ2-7	CASSPGTGGSYEQYF	TGCGCCAGCAGCCCCGGGACAGGGGGATCCTACGAGCAGTACTTC
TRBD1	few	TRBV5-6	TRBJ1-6	CASSLSQYRGNSPLHF	TGTGCCAGCAGCTTGTCCCAGTACAGGGGCAACTCACCCCTCCACTTT
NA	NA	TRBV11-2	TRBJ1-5	CASSPPGTLQPQHF	TGTGCCAGCAGCCCCCCCGGGACTTTACAGCCCCAGCATTTT
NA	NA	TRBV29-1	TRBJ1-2	CSYRGGDGLGYTF	TGCAGCTACAGAGGAGGGGACGGTCTGGGCTACACCTTC
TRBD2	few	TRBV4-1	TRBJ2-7	CASSQELAGLGEQYF	TGCGCCAGCAGCCAAGAGCTAGCGGGGTTGGGCGAGCAGTACTTC
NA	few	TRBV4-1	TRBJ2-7	CASSQQTAPRNEQYF	TGCGCCAGCAGCCAACAGACAGCCCCGAGGAACGAGCAGTACTTC
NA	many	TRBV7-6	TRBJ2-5	CASSQTVQETQYF	TGTGCCAGCAGCCAGACAGTACAAGAGACCCAGTACTTC
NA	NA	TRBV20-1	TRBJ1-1	CSAGHRENTEAFF	TGCAGTGCTGGACACAGGGAGAACACTGAAGCTTTCTTT
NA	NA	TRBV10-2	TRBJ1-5	CASSESRVNQPQHF	TGCGCCAGCAGTGAATCGCGGGTCAATCAGCCCCAGCATTTT
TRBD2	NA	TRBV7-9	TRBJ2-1	CASTLAGGPWHEQFF	TGTGCCAGCACCCTAGCGGGGGGGCCATGGCATGAGCAGTTCTTC
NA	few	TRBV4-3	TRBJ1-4	CASSQVFGATNEKLFF	TGCGCCAGCAGCCAAGTATTTGGGGCAACTAATGAAAAACTGTTTTTT
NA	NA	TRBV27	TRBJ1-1	CASSLSSGGWNTEAFF	TGTGCCAGCAGTTTATCCAGTGGGGGTTGGAACACTGAAGCTTTCTTT
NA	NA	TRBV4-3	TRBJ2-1	CASSPVTASYNEQFF	TGCGCCAGCAGCCCCGTGACAGCCTCCTACAATGAGCAGTTCTTC
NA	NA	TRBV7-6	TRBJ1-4	CASSFRAGTNEKLFF	TGTGCCAGCAGCTTCCGAGCTGGGACTAATGAAAAACTGTTTTTT
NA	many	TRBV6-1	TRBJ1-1	CASNTNTEAFF	TGTGCCAGCAACACAAACACTGAAGCTTTCTTT
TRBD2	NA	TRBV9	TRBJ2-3	CASSFLSGERDTQYF	TGTGCCAGCAGCTTCTTAAGCGGGGAACGGGATACGCAGTATTTT
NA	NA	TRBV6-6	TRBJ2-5	CASSNPRDETQYF	TGTGCCAGCAGTAACCCCAGGGATGAGACCCAGTACTTC
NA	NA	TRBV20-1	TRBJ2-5	CSARSTPQYF	TGCAGTGCTAGGTCCACGCCCCAGTACTTC
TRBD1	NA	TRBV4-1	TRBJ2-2	CASSQTGLDTGELFF	TGCGCCAGCAGCCAGACAGGGTTGGACACCGGGGAGCTGTTTTTT
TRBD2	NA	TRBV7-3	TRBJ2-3	CASSSGLARDTQYF	TGTGCCAGCAGCTCGGGACTAGCCCGAGATACGCAGTATTTT
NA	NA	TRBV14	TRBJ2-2	CASSQDYALNTGELFF	TGTGCCAGCAGCCAAGATTACGCGCTGAACACCGGGGAGCTGTTTTTT